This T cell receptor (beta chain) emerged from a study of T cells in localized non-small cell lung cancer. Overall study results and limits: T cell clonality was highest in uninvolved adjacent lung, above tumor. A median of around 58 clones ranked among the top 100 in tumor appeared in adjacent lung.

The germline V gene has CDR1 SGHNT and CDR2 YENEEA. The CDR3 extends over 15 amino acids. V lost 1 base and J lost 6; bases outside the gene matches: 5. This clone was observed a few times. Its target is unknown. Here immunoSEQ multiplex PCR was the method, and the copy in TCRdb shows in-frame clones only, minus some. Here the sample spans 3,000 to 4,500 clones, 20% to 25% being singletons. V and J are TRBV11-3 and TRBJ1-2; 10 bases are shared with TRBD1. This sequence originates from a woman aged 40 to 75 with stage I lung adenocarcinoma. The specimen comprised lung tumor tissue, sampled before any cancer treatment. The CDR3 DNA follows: TGTGCCAGCAGCTTAGGAGAAGGGACAGGGGATGGCTACACCTTC. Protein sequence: CASSLGEGTGDGYTF.